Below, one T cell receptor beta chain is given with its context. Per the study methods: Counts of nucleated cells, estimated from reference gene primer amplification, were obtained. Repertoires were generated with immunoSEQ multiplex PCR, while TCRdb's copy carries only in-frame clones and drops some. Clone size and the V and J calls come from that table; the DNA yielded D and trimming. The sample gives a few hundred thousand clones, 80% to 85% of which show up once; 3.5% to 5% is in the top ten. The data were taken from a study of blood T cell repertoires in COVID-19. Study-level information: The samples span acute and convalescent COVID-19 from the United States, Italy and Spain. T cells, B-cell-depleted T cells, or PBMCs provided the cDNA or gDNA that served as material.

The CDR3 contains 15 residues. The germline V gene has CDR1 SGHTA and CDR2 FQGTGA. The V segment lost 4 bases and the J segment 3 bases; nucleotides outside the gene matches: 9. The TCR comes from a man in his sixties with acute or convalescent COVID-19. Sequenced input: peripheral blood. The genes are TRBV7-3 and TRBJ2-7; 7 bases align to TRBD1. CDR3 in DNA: TGTGCCAGCAGCTCTTCAGGGGGACCTATCTACGAGCAGTACTTC. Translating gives CASSSSGGPIYEQYF.